These T cell receptor beta chains were read from a single sample in a study of T-cell memory formation after mild COVID-19. TCRdb re-derived calls from the 5' RACE reads in MiXCR, one entry per CDR3 protein. The sample holds a few hundred thousand distinct CDR3 sequences, over 8.5% seen once. Source material: PBMCs or a T cell subset sorted from them (not recorded which). The receptors shown here come from a man aged 18-30 years who had mild COVID-19 (a few samples of this study predate the infection). Cell type and time point are not known. CDR3s include the opening cysteine and the closing phenylalanine or tryptophan. A D gene is named only where the DNA matches it firmly.

D,V,J,length,CDR3
TRBD1,TRBV7-2,TRBJ1-1,14,CASSWRDRYTEAFF
-,TRBV20-1,TRBJ1-5,15,CSAESGALSNQPQHF
TRBD1,TRBV24-1,TRBJ1-2,14,CATSDSDRGYGYTF
-,TRBV28,TRBJ1-1,12,CASGQLNTEAFF
-,TRBV5-1,TRBJ2-5,14,CASSLAEGGETQYF
-,TRBV12-3/TRBV12-4,TRBJ1-6,14,CASSPTRVDSPLHF
-,TRBV20-1,TRBJ1-1,14,CSARALGGFTEAFF
-,TRBV28,TRBJ2-5,15,CASSFEDASQETQYF
-,TRBV20-1,TRBJ2-7,11,CSAGELYEQYF
-,TRBV5-1,TRBJ2-1,14,CASSLDARYNEQFF
-,TRBV28,TRBJ1-5,13,CASSPASNQPQHF
-,TRBV12-3/TRBV12-4,TRBJ2-4,14,CASSMNGAKNIQYF
-,TRBV30,TRBJ1-1,13,CAWSGGRGTEAFF
-,TRBV2,TRBJ2-5,11,CASTGYETQYF
TRBD2,TRBV5-1,TRBJ2-5,17,CASSSGLAGGFQETQYF
-,TRBV6-2/TRBV6-3,TRBJ1-1,16,CASRGGLIRDGTEAFF
-,TRBV7-2,TRBJ2-2,14,CASSLDSYTGELFF